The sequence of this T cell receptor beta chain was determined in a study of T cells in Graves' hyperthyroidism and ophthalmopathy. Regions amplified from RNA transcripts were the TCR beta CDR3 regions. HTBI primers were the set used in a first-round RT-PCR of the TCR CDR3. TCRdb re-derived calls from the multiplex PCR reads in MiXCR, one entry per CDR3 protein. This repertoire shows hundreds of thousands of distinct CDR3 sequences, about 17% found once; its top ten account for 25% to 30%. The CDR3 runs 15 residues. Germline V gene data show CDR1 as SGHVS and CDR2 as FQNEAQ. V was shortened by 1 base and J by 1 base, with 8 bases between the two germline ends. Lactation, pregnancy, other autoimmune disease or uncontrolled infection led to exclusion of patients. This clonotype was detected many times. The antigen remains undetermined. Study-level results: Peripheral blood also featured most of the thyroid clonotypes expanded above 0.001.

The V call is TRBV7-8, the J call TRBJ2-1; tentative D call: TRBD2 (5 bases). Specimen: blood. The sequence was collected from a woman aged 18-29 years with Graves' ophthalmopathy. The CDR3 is CASSLDRTSYNEQFF. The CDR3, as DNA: TGTGCCAGCAGCTTAGATAGGACTTCCTACAATGAGCAGTTCTTC.